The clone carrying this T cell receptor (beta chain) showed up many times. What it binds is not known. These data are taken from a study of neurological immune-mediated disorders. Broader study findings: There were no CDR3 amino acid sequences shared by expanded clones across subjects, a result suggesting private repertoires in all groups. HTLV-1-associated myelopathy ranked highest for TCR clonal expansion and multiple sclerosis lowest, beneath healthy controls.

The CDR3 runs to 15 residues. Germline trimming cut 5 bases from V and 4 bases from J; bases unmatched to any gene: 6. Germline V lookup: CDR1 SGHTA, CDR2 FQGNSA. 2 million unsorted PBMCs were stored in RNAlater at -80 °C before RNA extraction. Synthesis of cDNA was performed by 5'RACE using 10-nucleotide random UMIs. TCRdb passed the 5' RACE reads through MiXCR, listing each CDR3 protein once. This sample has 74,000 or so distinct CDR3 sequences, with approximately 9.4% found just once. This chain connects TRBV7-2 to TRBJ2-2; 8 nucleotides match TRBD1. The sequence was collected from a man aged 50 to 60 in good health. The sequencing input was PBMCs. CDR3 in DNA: TGTGCCAGCAGCGTCCGGGACAGGACCACCGGGGAGCTGTTTTTT. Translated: CASSVRDRTTGELFF. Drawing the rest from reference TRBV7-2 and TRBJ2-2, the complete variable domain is GAGVSQSPSNKVTEKGKDVELRCDPISGHTALYWYRQSLGQGLEFLIYFQGNSAPDKSGLPSDRFSAERTGGSVSTLTIQRTQQEDSAVYLCASSVRDRTTGELFFGEGSRLTVL.